The text below deals with one TCR beta chain. Its antigen is unknown. These data originate in a study of shared clonotypes between healthy human individuals. Study in general: Contributing individuals were two females and a few males aged 18 to 49. Notes on the study in general: Depth was large, yet rarefaction showed that sorted-subset sequencing was incomplete. Naive subsets, compared against memory subsets, generally had larger estimated richness values.

The germline V gene encodes CDR1 MDHEN and CDR2 SYDVKM. The CDR3 is 13 amino acids. Trimming took 8 bases from V and 0 from J, leaving 11 bases between them. Execution of the assay was at deep level. The protocol was immunoSEQ multiplex PCR, while the TCRdb copy is restricted to in-frame clones and leaves out a portion. The data show around 2.5 million clones, over 85% seen once. Sequencing input: naive CD4+ T cells from PBMCs. Subset reported: CD45RA+ positively selected. The clonotype was recovered from a man younger than 35 in good health. Some clones in this sample may be carry-over from other donors' samples. The V call is TRBV28, the J call TRBJ2-7; possibly TRBD2 for D (5 bases). CDR3 in amino acids: CASAPGSSYEQYF. The DNA for the CDR3 is TGTGCCAGCGCACCGGGGAGCTCCTACGAGCAGTACTTC.